Each of the 25 T cell receptor beta chains below was sequenced from the same sample in a study of regulatory T cells in long-lasting Graves disease. Building of the TCR beta libraries involved iRepertoire HTBI primers and Arm-PCR of CDR3 regions. TCRdb re-called the multiplex PCR reads through MiXCR, storing one row per CDR3 protein. The sample comprises 200,000 to 250,000 distinct CDR3 sequences, around 17% of which are singletons, and around 20% rests with the top ten. As to time point: newly diagnosed GD, antithyroid drugs for less than 3 months. After RNA was extracted from PBMCs, the TCR library was made from it. The sample consisted of peripheral blood mononuclear cells (PBMCs), taken at new diagnosis, from a patient treated with antithyroid drugs. The receptors were sampled from a female donor with Graves disease.

This clonotype has a count of ten or more. The V gene is TRBV12-3 or TRBV12-4, the J gene TRBJ2-7; D uncertain. V gave up 2 bases and J gave up 2 bases, with 13 bases separating them. This CDR3 has 15 amino acids. This CDR3 reads CASSLTQRRTYEQYF. The CDR3 DNA is TGTGCCAGCAGTTTAACCCAGAGACGGACCTACGAGCAGTACTTC.

This clonotype was picked up many times. In DNA form, the CDR3 reads TGTGCCAGCAGTTTAAGTCCCTACAGGCCCTACAATGAGCAGTTCTTC. Protein sequence: CASSLSPYRPYNEQFF. This sequence joins TRBV27 and TRBJ2-1; D possibly corresponds to TRBD1 (5 bases). CDR3 length: 16 residues. Trimming took 2 bases from V and 2 from J, leaving 13 bases between them. Germline lookup yields CDR1 MNHEY and CDR2 SMNVEV (reference sequence).

This clonotype was seen ten or more times. The genes are TRBV6-5 and TRBJ2-6, with D unresolved. V was pared by 2 bases and J by 5 bases, with 7 bases between. Germline CDR1 and CDR2: MNHEY and SVGAGI. The CDR3 loop spans 14 amino acids. DNA for the CDR3: TGTGCCAGCAGTTACGGACCAAGGGCCAACGTCCTGACTTTC. Its translation: CASSYGPRANVLTF.

The table lists this clonotype with many counts. The chain uses TRBV6-5 and TRBJ2-2; the match to TRBD1 covers 8 bases. J lost 7 bases, V lost 2 bases, and 6 bases had no gene match. The CDR3 has 15 residues. Germline CDR1 reads MNHEY; CDR2 reads SVGAGI. CDR3 in amino acids: CASSYARGRGGELFF. The CDR3, as DNA: TGTGCCAGCAGTTACGCCAGGGGGCGCGGCGGGGAGCTGTTTTTT.

This clonotype was counted a few times. This sequence joins TRBV6-2 or TRBV6-3 and TRBJ2-3; D might be TRBD1 or TRBD2, each matching 5 bases. V was shortened by 0 bases and J by 0 bases, with 19 bases between the two germline ends. The CDR3 is made up of 19 amino acids. Germline CDR1 MNHEY, CDR2 SVGEGT. CDR3 DNA: TGTGCCAGCAGTTACTCGAATCAGGGATGGACTTTTAGCACAGATACGCAGTATTTT. It is translated as CASSYSNQGWTFSTDTQYF.

This clonotype was observed many times. The chain joins TRBV2 to TRBJ2-7; D is ambiguous. CDR3 length equals 16 residues. Germline V gene sequence: CDR1 SNHLY, CDR2 FYNNEI. V lost 6 bases, J lost 3 bases, and 21 bases lay in between. The CDR3 sequence: CASRTPWKGFFYEQYF. The CDR3 coding sequence is TGTGCCAGCAGGACCCCCTGGAAAGGGTTTTTCTACGAGCAGTACTTC. Based on the CDR3 plus reference TRBV2 and TRBJ2-7, the full variable domain is EPEVTQTPSHQVTQMGQEVILRCVPISNHLYFYWYRQILGQKVEFLVSFYNNEISEKSEIFDDQFSVERPDGSNFTLKIRSTKLEDSAMYFCASRTPWKGFFYEQYFGPGTRLTVT.

This clonotype was counted many times. The rearrangement joins TRBV20-1 to TRBJ2-7, with TRBD2 identical over 10 bases. The V gene's germline CDR1 is DFQATT and CDR2 SNEGSKA (reference sequence). The CDR3 length is 16 residues. V shed 4 bases and J 6 bases; nucleotides not matched to a gene: 15. CDR3 sequence reads: CSANRGEAGGPGEQYF. The DNA for the CDR3 is TGCAGTGCTAACCGGGGGGAAGCGGGAGGGCCGGGCGAGCAGTACTTC.

This clonotype has ten or more counts. V is TRBV12-3 or TRBV12-4 and J is TRBJ2-3; 9 bases are shared with TRBD2. The trim removed 6 bases at V and 2 bases at J, leaving 9 bases unmatched. The CDR3 totals 16 residues. The DNA for the CDR3 is TGTGCCAGCAGACCGAGACTAGCGGAGAACACAGATACGCAGTATTTT. This codes for CASRPRLAENTDTQYF.

Ten or more counts support this clonotype. The rearrangement uses TRBV2 and TRBJ2-5; D unresolved. V was clipped by 3 bases and J by 4 bases, with 9 bases between them. The CDR3 covers 13 residues. Germline V gene sequence: CDR1 SNHLY, CDR2 FYNNEI. The CDR3 loop reads CASSEGLSETQYF. The CDR3, as DNA: TGTGCCAGCAGTGAGGGTTTGTCAGAGACCCAGTACTTC.

This clonotype was found many times. This rearrangement joins TRBV18 to TRBJ2-3, with D perhaps TRBD2 (5 bases). The germline gives CDR1 KGHSH, CDR2 LQKENI. The CDR3 length is 15 residues. V was cut by 3 bases and J by 2 bases, with 12 bases left in between. The CDR3 here is CASSPSLGNTDTQYF. CDR3 DNA: TGTGCCAGCTCACCCTCACTAGGGAACACAGATACGCAGTATTTT. The full variable domain, in which reference TRBV18 and TRBJ2-3 provide the parts outside the CDR3, is NAGVMQNPRHLVRRRGQEARLRCSPMKGHSHVYWYRQLPEEGLKFMVYLQKENIIDESGMPKERFSAEFPKEGPSILRIQQVVRGDSAAYFCASSPSLGNTDTQYFGPGTRLTVL.

This clonotype came up many times. The rearrangement links TRBV30 to TRBJ2-7; D may be TRBD2 (5 bases). The CDR3 is made up of 11 amino acids. Germline values: CDR1 GTSNPN, CDR2 SVGIG (reference sequence). Between the trimmed V and J ends, which lost 8 bases and 3 bases, there was a span of 11 bases. Here the CDR3 reads CASSGIYEQYF. CDR3 bases: TGTGCCAGTTCGGGGATCTACGAGCAGTACTTC.

This clonotype was counted many times. The DNA of the CDR3 is TGCAGTGCCCGCTGGGGTCGGAAAATTGAGCAGTTCTTC. It codes for CSARWGRKIEQFF. The chain carries TRBV20-1 and TRBJ2-1; D not certain. The CDR3 length is 13 residues. The V gene's germline CDR1 is DFQATT and CDR2 SNEGSKA (reference sequence). V lost 6 bases and J lost 9, with 18 bases in between.

This clonotype was counted at least ten times. The chain combines TRBV19 with TRBJ2-2, with D perhaps TRBD1 (6 bases). Per germline, CDR1 LNHDA and CDR2 SQIVND (reference sequence). V lost 2 bases and J lost 3, with 10 bases in between. This CDR3 has 15 amino acids. The CDR3 DNA is TGTGCCAGTAGTATAAACAACAGGGACACCGGGGAGCTGTTTTTT. It yields the protein CASSINNRDTGELFF.

This clonotype was seen a few times. The chain has TRBV18 and TRBJ1-2; 10 bases fit TRBD1. The CDR3 sequence is 15 residues long. Germline CDR1 is KGHSH and CDR2 is LQKENI. After removal of 2 bases from V and 2 bases from J, the junction contained 2 bases not matched to a gene. The CDR3 here is CASSPETGGNYGYTF. In DNA, the CDR3 is TGTGCCAGCTCACCAGAGACAGGGGGCAACTATGGCTACACCTTC.

This CDR3 reads CSLSAGGADTQYF. The CDR3 nucleotides read TGCAGCTTATCGGCAGGGGGCGCAGATACGCAGTATTTT. The chain is built from TRBV29-1 and TRBJ2-3, with 8 bases that match TRBD1. After removal of 8 bases from V and 4 bases from J, the junction contained 8 bases not matched to a gene. Per germline, CDR1 SQVTM and CDR2 ANQGSEA. The CDR3 length is 13 residues.

This chain links TRBV20-1 with TRBJ1-3; D remains unclear. The CDR3 is 17 residues long. The germline V gene has CDR1 DFQATT and CDR2 SNEGSKA (reference sequence). The ends were cut back, 2 bases at V and 8 bases at J, with 25 bases in the middle. The CDR3 is CSARQAWIREGGHTIYF. Here the CDR3 DNA reads TGCAGTGCTAGACAGGCCTGGATCCGGGAGGGCGGGCACACCATATATTTT.

This clonotype has only a few counts. The rearrangement uses TRBV19 and TRBJ2-1; 8 positions agree with TRBD1. The germline CDR1 and CDR2 sequences are LNHDA and SQIVND (reference sequence). After removal of 5 bases from V and 6 bases from J, the junction contained 6 bases not matched to a gene. This CDR3 is 14 amino acids long. The CDR3 nucleotides are TGTGCCAGTAGTGGACAGGGAGGCGTCAATGAGCAGTTCTTC. This translates into CASSGQGGVNEQFF.

J is TRBJ2-2 and V is TRBV20-1; 9 nucleotides line up with TRBD2. Germline trimming cut 6 bases from V and 3 bases from J; bases unmatched to any gene: 11. Germline CDR1 reads DFQATT; CDR2 reads SNEGSKA (reference sequence). The CDR3 loop spans 16 amino acids. CDR3 coding DNA: TGCAGTGCCAGCCCGCGGGGGGGCCGGTACACCGGGGAGCTGTTTTTT. Translation gives CSASPRGGRYTGELFF.

This clonotype was observed at least ten times. The rearrangement uses TRBV7-2 and TRBJ2-3; D gene uncertain. CDR3 size: 15 residues. Germline V gives CDR1 SGHTA, CDR2 FQGNSA. Between the trimmed V and J ends, which lost 5 bases and 6 bases, there was a span of 18 bases. This chain's CDR3 is CASSARRSLTDTQYF. The CDR3 DNA is TGTGCCAGCAGCGCCCGGCGGAGTTTGACCGATACGCAGTATTTT.

This clonotype was counted at least ten times. The chain carries TRBV9 and TRBJ2-5; TRBD1 aligns across 7 bases. This CDR3 has 13 amino acids. The germline gives CDR1 SGDLS, CDR2 YYNGEE. The ends lost 4 bases at V and 2 bases at J; junction bases unmatched: 2. The CDR3 bases are TGTGCCAGCAGCTACAGGGGACAAGAGACCCAGTACTTC. Translated, it gives CASSYRGQETQYF.

This clonotype was detected many times. This rearrangement joins TRBV18 to TRBJ1-1; D gene uncertain. V lost 0 bases and J 0 bases, leaving 8 bases between the germline ends. This CDR3 is built from 15 residues. Germline V gives CDR1 KGHSH, CDR2 LQKENI. CDR3 bases: TGTGCCAGCTCACCACCGGACGGATTGAACACTGAAGCTTTCTTT. Its protein is CASSPPDGLNTEAFF.

The J gene is TRBJ1-5, the V gene TRBV20-1; perhaps TRBD1 as D (5 bases). CDR1 is DFQATT, CDR2 SNEGSKA, per germline (reference sequence). The CDR3 is made up of 14 amino acids. V was cut by 6 bases and J by 2 bases, with 14 bases left in between. The DNA of the CDR3 is TGCAGTGCAACCCCGGGGGGACGCAATCAGCCCCAGCATTTT. It specifies CSATPGGRNQPQHF.

This clonotype was recorded many times. The chain couples TRBV7-9 to TRBJ1-4; TRBD1 agrees at 8 bases. Germline loops: CDR1 SEHNR, CDR2 FQNEAQ (reference sequence). Trimming took 4 bases from V and 16 from J; bases not matched to a gene: 8. The CDR3 loop spans 12 amino acids. CDR3 in DNA: TGTGCCAGCAGCTCAGAAGACAGGGGTCCGTTTTTT. It yields the protein CASSSEDRGPFF.

This clonotype was observed at least ten times. The rearrangement uses TRBV20-1 and TRBJ1-2, with D possibly matching TRBD1 (5 bases). Germline lookup yields CDR1 DFQATT and CDR2 SNEGSKA (reference sequence). The V end lost 3 bases, the J end lost 0 bases, and 14 bases lay between the germline ends. This CDR3 spans 15 amino acids. The CDR3 region has the DNA TGCAGTGCTAGTTCCCCTCAAGGGGCTAACTATGGCTACACCTTC. This encodes CSASSPQGANYGYTF.

As regards this clonotype: A far larger clone is a single base away, which makes a read error likely. The gene calls are TRBV10-3 and TRBJ1-1, with D perhaps TRBD1 (5 bases). Germline CDR1 reads ENHRY; CDR2 reads SYGVKD. This CDR3 contains 15 residues. This chain's CDR3 is CASSPIVGHVTEAFF. CDR3 bases: TGTGCCAGCAGTCCAATAGTGGGGCACGTCACTGAAGCTTTCTTT.